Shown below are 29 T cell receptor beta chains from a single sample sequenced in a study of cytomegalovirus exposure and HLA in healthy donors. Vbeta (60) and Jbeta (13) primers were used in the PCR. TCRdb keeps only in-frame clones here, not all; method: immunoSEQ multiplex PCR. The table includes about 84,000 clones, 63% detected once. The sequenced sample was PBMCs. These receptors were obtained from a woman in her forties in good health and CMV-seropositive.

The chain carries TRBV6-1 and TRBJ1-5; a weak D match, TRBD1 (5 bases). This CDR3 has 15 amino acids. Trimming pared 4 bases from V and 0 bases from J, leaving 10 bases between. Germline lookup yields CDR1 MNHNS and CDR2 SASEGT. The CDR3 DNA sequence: TGTGCCAGCAGTGGACAGACCCTTAGCAATCAGCCCCAGCATTTT. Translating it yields CASSGQTLSNQPQHF.

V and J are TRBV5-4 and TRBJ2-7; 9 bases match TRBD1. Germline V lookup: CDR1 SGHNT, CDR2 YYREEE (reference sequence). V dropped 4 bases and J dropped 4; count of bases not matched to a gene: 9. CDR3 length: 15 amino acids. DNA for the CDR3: TGTGCCAGCAGCGATGGGGGGGGACAGGGTTACGAGCAGTACTTC. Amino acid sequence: CASSDGGGQGYEQYF.

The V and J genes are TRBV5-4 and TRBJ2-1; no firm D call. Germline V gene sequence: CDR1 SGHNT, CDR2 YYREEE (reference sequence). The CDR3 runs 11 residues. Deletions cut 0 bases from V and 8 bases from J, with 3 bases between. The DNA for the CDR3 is TGTGCCAGCAGCTTGGGGCATGAGCAGTTCTTC. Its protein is CASSLGHEQFF.

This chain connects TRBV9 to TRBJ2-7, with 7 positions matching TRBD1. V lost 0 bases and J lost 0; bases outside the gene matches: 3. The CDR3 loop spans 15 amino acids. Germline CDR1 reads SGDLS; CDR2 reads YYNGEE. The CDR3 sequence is CASSVAGTASYEQYF. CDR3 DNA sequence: TGTGCCAGCAGCGTAGCCGGGACAGCCTCCTACGAGCAGTACTTC.

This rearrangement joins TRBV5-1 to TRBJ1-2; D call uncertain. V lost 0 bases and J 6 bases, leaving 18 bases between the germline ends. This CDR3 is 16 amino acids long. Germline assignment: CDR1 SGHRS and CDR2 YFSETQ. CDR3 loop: CASSLDTTGGMNGYTF. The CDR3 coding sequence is TGCGCCAGCAGCTTGGATACAACCGGAGGGATGAATGGCTACACCTTC.

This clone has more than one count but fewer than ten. CDR3 loop: CASSVSSQGSGNTIYF. The DNA for the CDR3 is TGTGCCAGCAGCGTTAGTTCCCAGGGTTCCGGAAACACCATATATTTT. The chain couples TRBV9 to TRBJ1-3; D may be TRBD1 (5 bases). V lost 2 bases, J lost 4 bases, and 16 bases lay in between. This CDR3 comprises 16 residues. Looked up from germline, CDR1 is SGDLS and CDR2 is YYNGEE. Together with reference TRBV9 and TRBJ1-3, the CDR3 gives the full variable domain: DSGVTQTPKHLITATGQRVTLRCSPRSGDLSVYWYQQSLDQGLQFLIQYYNGEERAKGNILERFSAQQFPDLHSELNLSSLELGDSALYFCASSVSSQGSGNTIYFGEGSWLTVV.

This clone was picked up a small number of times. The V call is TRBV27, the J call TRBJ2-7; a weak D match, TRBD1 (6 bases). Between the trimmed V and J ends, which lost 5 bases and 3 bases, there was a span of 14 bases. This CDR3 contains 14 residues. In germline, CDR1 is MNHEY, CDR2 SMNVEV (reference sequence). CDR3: CASSTTGYHYEQYF. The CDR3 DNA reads TGTGCCAGCAGTACAACAGGGTACCACTACGAGCAGTACTTC.

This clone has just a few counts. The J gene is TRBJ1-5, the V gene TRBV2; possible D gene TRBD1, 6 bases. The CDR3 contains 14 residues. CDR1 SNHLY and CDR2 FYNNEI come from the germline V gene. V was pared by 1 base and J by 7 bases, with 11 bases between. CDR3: CASSEGYREQPQHF. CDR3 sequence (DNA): TGTGCCAGCAGTGAAGGGTACAGGGAGCAGCCCCAGCATTTT.

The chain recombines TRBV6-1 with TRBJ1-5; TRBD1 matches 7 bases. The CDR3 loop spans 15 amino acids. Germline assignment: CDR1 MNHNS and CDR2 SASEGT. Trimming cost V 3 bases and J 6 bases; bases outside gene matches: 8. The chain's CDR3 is CASSDIADRVQPQHF. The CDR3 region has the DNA TGTGCCAGCAGTGACATCGCAGACAGGGTTCAGCCCCAGCATTTT.

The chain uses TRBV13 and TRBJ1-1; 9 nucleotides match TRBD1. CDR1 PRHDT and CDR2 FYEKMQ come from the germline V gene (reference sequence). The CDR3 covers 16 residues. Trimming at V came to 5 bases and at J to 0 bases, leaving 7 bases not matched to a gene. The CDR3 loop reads CASSPGTGMMNTEAFF. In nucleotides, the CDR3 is TGTGCCAGCAGCCCCGGGACAGGGATGATGAACACTGAAGCTTTCTTT.

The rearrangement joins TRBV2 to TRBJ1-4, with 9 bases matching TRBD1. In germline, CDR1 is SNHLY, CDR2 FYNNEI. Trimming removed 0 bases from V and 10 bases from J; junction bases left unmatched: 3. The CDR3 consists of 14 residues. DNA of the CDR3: TGTGCCAGCAGTGAAGCTCGACAGGGGGGAAAACTGTTTTTT. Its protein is CASSEARQGGKLFF.

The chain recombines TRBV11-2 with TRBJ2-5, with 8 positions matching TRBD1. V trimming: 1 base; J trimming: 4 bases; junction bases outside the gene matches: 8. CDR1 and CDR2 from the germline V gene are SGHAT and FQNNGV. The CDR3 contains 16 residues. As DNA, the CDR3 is TGTGCCAGCAGCTTAGGGGACAGGCTAGAGGGAGAGACCCAGTACTTC. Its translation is CASSLGDRLEGETQYF.

The CDR3 DNA reads as TGTGCCAGCCTGCCGGGACAGGGAACCAACACTGAAGCTTTCTTT. Encoded protein: CASLPGQGTNTEAFF. The gene calls are TRBV27 and TRBJ1-1; 9 nucleotides line up with TRBD1. CDR1 and CDR2 from the germline V gene are MNHEY and SMNVEV (reference sequence). J lost 2 bases, V lost 8 bases, and 9 bases had no gene match. CDR3 length: 15 residues.

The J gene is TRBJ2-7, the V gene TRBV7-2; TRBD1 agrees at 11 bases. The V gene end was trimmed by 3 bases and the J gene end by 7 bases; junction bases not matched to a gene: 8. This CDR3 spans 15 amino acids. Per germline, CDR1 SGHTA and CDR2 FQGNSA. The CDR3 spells CASSFNGQGAGEQYF. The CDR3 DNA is TGTGCCAGCAGCTTTAATGGACAGGGGGCAGGGGAGCAGTACTTC.

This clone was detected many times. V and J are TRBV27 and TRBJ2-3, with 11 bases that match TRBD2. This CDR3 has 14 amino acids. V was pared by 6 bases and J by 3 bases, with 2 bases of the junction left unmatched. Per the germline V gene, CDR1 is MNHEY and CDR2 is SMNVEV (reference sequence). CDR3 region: CASRTSGMTDTQYF. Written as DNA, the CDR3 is TGTGCCAGCAGGACTAGCGGGATGACAGATACGCAGTATTTT.

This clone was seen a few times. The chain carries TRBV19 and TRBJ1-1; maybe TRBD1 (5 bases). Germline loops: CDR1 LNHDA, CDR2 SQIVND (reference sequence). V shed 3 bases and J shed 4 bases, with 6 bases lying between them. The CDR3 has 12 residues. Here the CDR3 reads CASSIRATEAFF. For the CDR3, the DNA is TGTGCCAGTAGTATCAGGGCCACTGAAGCTTTCTTT.

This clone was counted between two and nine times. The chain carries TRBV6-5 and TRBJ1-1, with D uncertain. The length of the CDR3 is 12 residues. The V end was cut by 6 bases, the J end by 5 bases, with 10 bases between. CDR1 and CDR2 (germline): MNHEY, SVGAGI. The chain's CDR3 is CASRNAGTEAFF. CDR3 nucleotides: TGTGCCAGCAGAAACGCGGGGACTGAAGCTTTCTTT.

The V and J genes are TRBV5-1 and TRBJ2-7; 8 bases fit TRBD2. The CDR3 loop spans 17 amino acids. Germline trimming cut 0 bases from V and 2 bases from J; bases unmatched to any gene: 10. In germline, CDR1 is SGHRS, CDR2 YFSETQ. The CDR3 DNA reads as TGCGCCAGCAGCTTGGGGGGGGCCAGCGGGAGCGCCTACGAGCAGTACTTC. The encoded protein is CASSLGGASGSAYEQYF.

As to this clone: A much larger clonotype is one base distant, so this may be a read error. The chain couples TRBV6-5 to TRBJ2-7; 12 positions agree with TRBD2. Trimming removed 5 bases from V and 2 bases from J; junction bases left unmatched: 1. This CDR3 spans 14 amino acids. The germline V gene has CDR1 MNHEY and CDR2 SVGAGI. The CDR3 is CASSLAGGPYEQYF. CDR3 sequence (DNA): TGTGCCAGCAGTCTAGCGGGAGGGCCCTACGAGCAGTACTTC.

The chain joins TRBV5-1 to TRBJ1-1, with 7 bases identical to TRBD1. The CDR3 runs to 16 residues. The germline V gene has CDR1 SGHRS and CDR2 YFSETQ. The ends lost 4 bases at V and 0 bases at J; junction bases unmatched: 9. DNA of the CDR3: TGCGCCAGCAGCCCGGGACAGACATTCATGAACACTGAAGCTTTCTTT. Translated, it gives CASSPGQTFMNTEAFF. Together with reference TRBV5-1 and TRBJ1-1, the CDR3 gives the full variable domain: KAGVTQTPRYLIKTRGQQVTLSCSPISGHRSVSWYQQTPGQGLQFLFEYFSETQRNKGNFPGRFSGRQFSNSRSEMNVSTLELGDSALYLCASSPGQTFMNTEAFFGQGTRLTVV.

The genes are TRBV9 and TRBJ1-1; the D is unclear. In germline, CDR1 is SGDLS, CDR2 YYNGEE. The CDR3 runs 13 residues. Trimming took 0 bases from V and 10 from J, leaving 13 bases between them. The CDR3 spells CASSVEDGRLAFF. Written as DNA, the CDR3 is TGTGCCAGCAGCGTAGAAGATGGCCGCTTAGCTTTCTTT.

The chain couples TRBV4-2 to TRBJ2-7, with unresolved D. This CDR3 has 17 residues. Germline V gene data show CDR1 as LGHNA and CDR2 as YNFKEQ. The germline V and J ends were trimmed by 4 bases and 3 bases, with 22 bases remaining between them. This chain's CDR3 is CASSPRPGPARLYEQYF. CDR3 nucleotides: TGTGCCAGCAGCCCCCGACCGGGTCCCGCACGCCTCTACGAGCAGTACTTC.

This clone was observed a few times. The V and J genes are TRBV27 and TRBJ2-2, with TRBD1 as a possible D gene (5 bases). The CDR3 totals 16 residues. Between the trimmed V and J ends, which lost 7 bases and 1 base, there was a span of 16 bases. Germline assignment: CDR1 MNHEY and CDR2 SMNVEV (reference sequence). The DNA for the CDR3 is TGTGCCAGCAAACCCTCGGTAGGGGTGAACACCGGGGAGCTGTTTTTT. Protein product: CASKPSVGVNTGELFF.

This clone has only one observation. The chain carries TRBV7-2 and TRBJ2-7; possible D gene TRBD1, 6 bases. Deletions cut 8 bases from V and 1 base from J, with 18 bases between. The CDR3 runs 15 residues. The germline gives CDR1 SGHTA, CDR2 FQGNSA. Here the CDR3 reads CASAYGPGQSYEQYF. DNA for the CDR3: TGTGCCAGCGCCTACGGGCCGGGACAATCCTACGAGCAGTACTTC.

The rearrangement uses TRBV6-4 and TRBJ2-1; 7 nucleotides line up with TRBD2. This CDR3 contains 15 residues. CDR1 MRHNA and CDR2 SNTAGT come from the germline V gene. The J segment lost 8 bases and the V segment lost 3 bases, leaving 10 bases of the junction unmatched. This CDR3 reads CASSDRAGVRDEQFF. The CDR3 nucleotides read TGTGCCAGCAGTGATAGGGCGGGAGTCCGGGATGAGCAGTTCTTC.

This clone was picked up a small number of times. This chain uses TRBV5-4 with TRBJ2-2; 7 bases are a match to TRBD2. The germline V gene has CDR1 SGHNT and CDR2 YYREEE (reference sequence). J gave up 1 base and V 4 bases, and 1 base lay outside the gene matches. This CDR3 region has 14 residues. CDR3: CASSGGVNTGELFF. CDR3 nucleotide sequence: TGTGCCAGCAGCGGGGGGGTGAACACCGGGGAGCTGTTTTTT. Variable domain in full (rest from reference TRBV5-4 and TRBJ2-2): ETGVTQSPTHLIKTRGQQVTLRCSSQSGHNTVSWYQQALGQGPQFIFQYYREEENGRGNFPPRFSGLQFPNYSSELNVNALELDDSALYLCASSGGVNTGELFFGEGSRLTVL.

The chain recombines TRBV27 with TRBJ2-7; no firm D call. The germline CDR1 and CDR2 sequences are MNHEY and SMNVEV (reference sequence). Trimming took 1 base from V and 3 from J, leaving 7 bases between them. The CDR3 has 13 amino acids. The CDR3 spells CASSLFPFYEQYF. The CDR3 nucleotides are TGTGCCAGCAGTTTATTCCCGTTCTACGAGCAGTACTTC.

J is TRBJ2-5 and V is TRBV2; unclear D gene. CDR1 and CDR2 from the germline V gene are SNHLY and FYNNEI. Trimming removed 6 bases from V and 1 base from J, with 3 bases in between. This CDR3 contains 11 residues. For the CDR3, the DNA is TGTGCCAGCAGCTCCCAAGAGACCCAGTACTTC. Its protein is CASSSQETQYF.

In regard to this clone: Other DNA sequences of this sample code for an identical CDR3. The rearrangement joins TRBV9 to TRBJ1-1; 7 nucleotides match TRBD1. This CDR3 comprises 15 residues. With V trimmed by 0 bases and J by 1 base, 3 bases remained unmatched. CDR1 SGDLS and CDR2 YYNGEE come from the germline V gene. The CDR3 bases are TGTGCCAGCAGCGTAGGCGGGACAGCGAACACTGAAGCTTTCTTT. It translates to CASSVGGTANTEAFF.